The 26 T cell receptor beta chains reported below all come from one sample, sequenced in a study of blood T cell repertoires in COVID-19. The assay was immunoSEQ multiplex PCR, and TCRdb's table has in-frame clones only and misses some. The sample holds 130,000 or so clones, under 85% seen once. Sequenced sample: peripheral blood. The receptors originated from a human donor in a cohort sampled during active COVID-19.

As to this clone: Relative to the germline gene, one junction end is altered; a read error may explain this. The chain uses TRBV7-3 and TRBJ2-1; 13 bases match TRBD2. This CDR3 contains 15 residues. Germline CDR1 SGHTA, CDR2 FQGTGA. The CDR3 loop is CASSLTSGGDNEQFF. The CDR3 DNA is TGTGCCAGCAGCCTAACTAGCGGGGGGGACAATGAGCAGTTCTTC.

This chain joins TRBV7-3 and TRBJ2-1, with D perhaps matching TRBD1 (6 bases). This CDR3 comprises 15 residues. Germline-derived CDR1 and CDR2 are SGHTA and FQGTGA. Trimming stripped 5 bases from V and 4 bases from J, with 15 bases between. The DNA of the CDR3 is TGTGCCAGCAGCCGCGCCCCGGGACAATACAATGAGCAGTTCTTC. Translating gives CASSRAPGQYNEQFF.

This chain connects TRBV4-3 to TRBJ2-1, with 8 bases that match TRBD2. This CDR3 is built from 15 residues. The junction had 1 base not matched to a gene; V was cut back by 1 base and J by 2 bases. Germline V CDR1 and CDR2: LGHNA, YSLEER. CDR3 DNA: TGCGCCAGCAGCCAAGGGACTAGCCCCTACAATGAGCAGTTCTTC. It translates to CASSQGTSPYNEQFF.

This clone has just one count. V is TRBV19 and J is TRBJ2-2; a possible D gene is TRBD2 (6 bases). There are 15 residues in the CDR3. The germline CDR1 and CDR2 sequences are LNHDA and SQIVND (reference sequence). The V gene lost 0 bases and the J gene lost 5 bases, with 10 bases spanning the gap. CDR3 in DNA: TGTGCCAGTAGTATAGATCGGGACTCAACCGGGGAGCTGTTTTTT. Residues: CASSIDRDSTGELFF.

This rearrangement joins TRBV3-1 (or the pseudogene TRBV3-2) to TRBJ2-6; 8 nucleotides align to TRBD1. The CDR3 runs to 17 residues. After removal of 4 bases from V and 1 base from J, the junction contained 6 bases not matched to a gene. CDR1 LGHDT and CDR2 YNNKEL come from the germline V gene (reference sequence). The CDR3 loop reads CASSLQGAGSGANVLTF. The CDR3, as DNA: TGTGCCAGCAGCCTCCAGGGGGCGGGTTCTGGGGCCAACGTCCTGACTTTC.

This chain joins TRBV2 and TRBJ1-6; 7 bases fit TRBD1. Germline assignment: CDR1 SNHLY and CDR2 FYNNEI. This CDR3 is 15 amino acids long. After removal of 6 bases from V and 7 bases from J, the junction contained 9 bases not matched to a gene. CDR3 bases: TGTGCCAGCAGGATTACCGGGACAGAAAATTCACCCCTCCACTTT. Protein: CASRITGTENSPLHF.

CDR3 protein: CASSPRTGGSNEQFF. The CDR3 DNA follows: TGTGCCAGCTCACCCCGGACAGGGGGCTCAAATGAGCAGTTCTTC. This rearrangement joins TRBV18 to TRBJ2-1, with TRBD1 identical over 11 bases. The CDR3 is 15 residues long. Per germline, CDR1 KGHSH and CDR2 LQKENI. After removal of 3 bases from V and 7 bases from J, the junction contained 5 bases not matched to a gene.

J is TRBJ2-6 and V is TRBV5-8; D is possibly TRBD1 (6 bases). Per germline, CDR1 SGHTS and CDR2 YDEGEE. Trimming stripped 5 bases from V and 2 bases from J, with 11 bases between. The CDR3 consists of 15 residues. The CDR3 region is CASRHRVAGANVLTF. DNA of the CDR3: TGTGCCAGCAGACACAGGGTGGCTGGGGCCAACGTCCTGACTTTC.

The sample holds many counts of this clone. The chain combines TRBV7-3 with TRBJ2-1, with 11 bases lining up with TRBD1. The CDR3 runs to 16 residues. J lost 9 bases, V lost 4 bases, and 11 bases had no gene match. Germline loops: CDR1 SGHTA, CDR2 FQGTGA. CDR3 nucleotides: TGTGCCAGCAGCTCCTCAGGACAGGGGGCGCGTAGTGAGCAGTTCTTC. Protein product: CASSSSGQGARSEQFF.

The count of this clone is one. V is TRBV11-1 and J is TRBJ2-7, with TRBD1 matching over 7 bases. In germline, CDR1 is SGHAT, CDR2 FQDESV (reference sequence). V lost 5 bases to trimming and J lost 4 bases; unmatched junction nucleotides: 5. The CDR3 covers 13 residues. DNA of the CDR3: TGTGCCAGCAGCCAACAGGGGACGTACGAGCAGTACTTC. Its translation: CASSQQGTYEQYF.

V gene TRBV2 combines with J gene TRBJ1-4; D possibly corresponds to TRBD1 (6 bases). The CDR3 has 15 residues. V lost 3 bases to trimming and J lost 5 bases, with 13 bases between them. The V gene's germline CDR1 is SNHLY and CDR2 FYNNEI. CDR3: CASSDTGKANEKLFF. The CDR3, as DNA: TGTGCCAGCAGTGATACAGGGAAAGCGAATGAAAAACTGTTTTTT.

CDR3 residues: CASSSLDRDGQPQHF. As DNA, the CDR3 is TGTGCCAGCAGTTCACTAGACAGGGATGGTCAGCCCCAGCATTTT. This rearrangement joins TRBV28 to TRBJ1-5, with 7 nucleotides matching TRBD1. CDR1 MDHEN and CDR2 SYDVKM come from the germline V gene. CDR3 length equals 15 residues. V shed 4 bases, J shed 6 bases, and the junction held 9 bases outside the gene matches.

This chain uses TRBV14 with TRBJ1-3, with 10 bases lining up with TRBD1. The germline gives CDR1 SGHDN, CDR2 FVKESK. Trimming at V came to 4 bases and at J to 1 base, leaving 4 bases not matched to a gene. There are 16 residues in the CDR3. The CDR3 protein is CASSRGQGDSGNTIYF. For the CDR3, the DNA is TGTGCCAGCAGCCGCGGACAGGGGGATTCTGGAAACACCATATATTTT.

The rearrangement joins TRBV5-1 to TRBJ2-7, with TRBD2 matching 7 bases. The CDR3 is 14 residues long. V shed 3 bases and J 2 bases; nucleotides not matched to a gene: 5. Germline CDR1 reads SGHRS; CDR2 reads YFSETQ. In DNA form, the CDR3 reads TGCGCCAGCAGCTCAGGACTAGAGGCCTACGAGCAGTACTTC. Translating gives CASSSGLEAYEQYF.

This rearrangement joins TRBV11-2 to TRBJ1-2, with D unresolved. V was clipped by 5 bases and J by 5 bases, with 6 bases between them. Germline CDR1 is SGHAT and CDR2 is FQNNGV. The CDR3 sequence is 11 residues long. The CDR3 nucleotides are TGTGCCAGCAGCCCCCAATATGGCTACACCTTC. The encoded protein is CASSPQYGYTF.

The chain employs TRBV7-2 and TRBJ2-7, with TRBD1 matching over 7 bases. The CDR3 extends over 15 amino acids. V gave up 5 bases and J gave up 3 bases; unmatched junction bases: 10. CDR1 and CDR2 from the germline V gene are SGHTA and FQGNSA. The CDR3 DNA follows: TGTGCCAGCAGCGCACAGGGGAGCTCCAACTACGAGCAGTACTTC. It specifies CASSAQGSSNYEQYF.

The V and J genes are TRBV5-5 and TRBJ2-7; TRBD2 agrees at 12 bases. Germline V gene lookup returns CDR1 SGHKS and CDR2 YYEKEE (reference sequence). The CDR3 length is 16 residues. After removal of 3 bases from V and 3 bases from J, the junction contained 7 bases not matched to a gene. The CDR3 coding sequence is TGTGCCAGCAGCTCCAGACTAGCGGGAGTTAACTACGAGCAGTACTTC. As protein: CASSSRLAGVNYEQYF.

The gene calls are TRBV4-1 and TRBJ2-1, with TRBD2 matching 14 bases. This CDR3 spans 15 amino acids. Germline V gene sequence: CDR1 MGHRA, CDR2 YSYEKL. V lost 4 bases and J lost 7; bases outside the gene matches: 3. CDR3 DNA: TGCGCCAGCAGCCCGACTAGCGGGAGGGCTAATGAGCAGTTCTTC. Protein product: CASSPTSGRANEQFF.

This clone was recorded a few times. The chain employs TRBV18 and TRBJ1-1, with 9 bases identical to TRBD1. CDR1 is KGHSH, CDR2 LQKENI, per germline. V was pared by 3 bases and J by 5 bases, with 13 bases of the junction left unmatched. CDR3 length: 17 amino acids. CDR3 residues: CASSPLLEGQGGTEAFF. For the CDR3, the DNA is TGTGCCAGCTCACCCCTACTTGAGGGACAGGGAGGAACTGAAGCTTTCTTT.

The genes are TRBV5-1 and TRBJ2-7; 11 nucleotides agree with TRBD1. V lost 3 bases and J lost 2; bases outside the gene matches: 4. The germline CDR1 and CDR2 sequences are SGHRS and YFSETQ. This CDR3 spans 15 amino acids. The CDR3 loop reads CASSSPGQGAYEQYF. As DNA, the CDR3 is TGCGCCAGCAGCTCCCCGGGACAGGGGGCCTACGAGCAGTACTTC.

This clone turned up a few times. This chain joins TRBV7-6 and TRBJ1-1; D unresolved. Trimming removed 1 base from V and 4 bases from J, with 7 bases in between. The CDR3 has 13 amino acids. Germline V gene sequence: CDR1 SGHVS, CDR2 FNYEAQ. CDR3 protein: CASSLVARTEAFF. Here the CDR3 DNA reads TGTGCCAGCAGCTTAGTGGCACGCACTGAAGCTTTCTTT.

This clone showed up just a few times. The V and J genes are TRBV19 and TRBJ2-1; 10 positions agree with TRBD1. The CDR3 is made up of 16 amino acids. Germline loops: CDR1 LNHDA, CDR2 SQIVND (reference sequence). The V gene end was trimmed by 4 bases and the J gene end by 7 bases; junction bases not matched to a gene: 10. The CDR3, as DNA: TGTGCCAGTAGTAAGGGGGGACAGGGGAGGAGGAATGAGCAGTTCTTC. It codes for CASSKGGQGRRNEQFF.

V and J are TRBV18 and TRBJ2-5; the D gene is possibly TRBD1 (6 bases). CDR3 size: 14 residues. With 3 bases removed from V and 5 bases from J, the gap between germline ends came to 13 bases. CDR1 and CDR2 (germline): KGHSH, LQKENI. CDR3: CASSPDRQAETQYF. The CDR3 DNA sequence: TGTGCCAGCTCACCGGACAGACAGGCGGAGACCCAGTACTTC.

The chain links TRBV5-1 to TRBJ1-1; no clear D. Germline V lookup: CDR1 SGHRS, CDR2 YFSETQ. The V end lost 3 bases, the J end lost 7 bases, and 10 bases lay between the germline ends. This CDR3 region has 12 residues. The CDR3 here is CASSSAGFEAFF. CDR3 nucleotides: TGCGCCAGCAGCTCGGCAGGCTTTGAAGCTTTCTTT.

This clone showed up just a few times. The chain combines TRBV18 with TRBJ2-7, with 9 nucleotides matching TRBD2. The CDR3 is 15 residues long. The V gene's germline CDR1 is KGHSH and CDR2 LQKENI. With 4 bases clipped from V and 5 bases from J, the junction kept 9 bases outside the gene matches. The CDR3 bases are TGTGCCAGCTCACAGACAATAGCGGGAGTAGACGAGCAGTACTTC. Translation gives CASSQTIAGVDEQYF.

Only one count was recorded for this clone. CDR3 residues: CASSSPGTDYEQYF. The CDR3 nucleotides are TGTGCCAGCAGCTCCCCGGGGACAGACTACGAGCAGTACTTC. The chain carries TRBV5-5 and TRBJ2-7, with 7 bases identical to TRBD1. Germline V gene sequence: CDR1 SGHKS, CDR2 YYEKEE (reference sequence). This CDR3 contains 14 residues. The V gene end was trimmed by 3 bases and the J gene end by 3 bases; junction bases not matched to a gene: 6. Looking up the rest from reference TRBV5-5 and TRBJ2-7 gives the full variable domain: DAGVTQSPTHLIKTRGQQVTLRCSPISGHKSVSWYQQVLGQGPQFIFQYYEKEERGRGNFPDRFSARQFPNYSSELNVNALLLGDSALYLCASSSPGTDYEQYFGPGTRLTVT.